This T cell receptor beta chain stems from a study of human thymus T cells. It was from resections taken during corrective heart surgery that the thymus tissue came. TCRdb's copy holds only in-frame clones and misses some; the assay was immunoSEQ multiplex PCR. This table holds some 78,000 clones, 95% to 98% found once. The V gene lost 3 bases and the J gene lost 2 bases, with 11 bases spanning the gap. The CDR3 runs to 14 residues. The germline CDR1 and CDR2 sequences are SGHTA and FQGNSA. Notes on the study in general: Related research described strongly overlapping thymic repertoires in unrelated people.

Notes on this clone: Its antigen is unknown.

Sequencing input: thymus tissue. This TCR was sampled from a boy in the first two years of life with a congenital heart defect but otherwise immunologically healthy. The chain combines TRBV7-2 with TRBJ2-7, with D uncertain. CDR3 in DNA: TGTGCCAGCAGCTTTGGTGGGCTTGCCTACGAGCAGTACTTC. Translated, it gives CASSFGGLAYEQYF. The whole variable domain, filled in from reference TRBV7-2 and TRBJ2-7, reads GAGVSQSPSNKVTEKGKDVELRCDPISGHTALYWYRQSLGQGLEFLIYFQGNSAPDKSGLPSDRFSAERTGGSVSTLTIQRTQQEDSAVYLCASSFGGLAYEQYFGPGTRLTVT.